Given below is one T cell receptor (beta chain) in context. This sample stems from a study of blood T cell repertoires in COVID-19. Across the whole study: In each case, the material was cDNA or gDNA derived from T cells, B-cell-depleted T cells, or PBMCs.

The authors' processing: For nucleated cells, counts were estimated from reference gene primer amplification. The protocol was immunoSEQ multiplex PCR, while the TCRdb copy is restricted to in-frame clones and leaves out a portion. For V, J and clone size, that table is used; D and trimming come from the DNA. Of hundreds of thousands of clones in the sample, more than 80% are singletons; the top ten hold approximately 1.5%. V lost 5 bases and J lost 3; bases outside the gene matches: 3. This CDR3 has 14 residues. Per the germline V gene, CDR1 is LNHDA and CDR2 is SQIVND (reference sequence). The receptor was derived from a woman in her 30s with active or convalescent COVID-19. The sequenced sample was peripheral blood. The chain has TRBV19 and TRBJ2-7, with 11 bases lining up with TRBD1. The CDR3 protein is CASSSGTGGYEQYF. CDR3 coding DNA: TGTGCCAGTAGTTCTGGGACAGGGGGCTACGAGCAGTACTTC.